These T cell receptor beta chains were read from a single sample in a study of beta chain features in type 1 diabetes. Produced via immunoSEQ multiplex PCR; TCRdb's table is partial and in-frame only. The sample includes hundreds of thousands of clones, 13% of them seen just once. Sequenced sample: naive CD4+ T cells from blood. The receptors originated from a man aged 18-30 years with type 1 diabetes. CDR3s include the opening cysteine and the closing phenylalanine or tryptophan. The D gene is left open where the match is weak. Clone size is not always given. Where it is, it says once, few, many or a class for expanded clones.

-,TRBV2,few,TRBJ2-1,TGTGCCAGCAGCAGAGCGGGTACAGGCCCTGGCAGGGAGTTCTTC,CASSRAGTGPGREFF
-,TRBV6-5,few,TRBJ2-7,TGTGCCAGCACAAAACTTCCGGACAGTCCCTACGAGCAGTACTTC,CASTKLPDSPYEQYF
TRBD2,TRBV4-2,-,TRBJ2-1,TGTGCCAGCAGCCGATCGGGACTAGCGGGGGGAGAGGTGCAGTTCTTC,CASSRSGLAGGEVQFF
TRBD2,TRBV30,-,TRBJ2-7,TGTGCCTGGAGTTACGGGGAGGGCGAGCAGTACTTC,CAWSYGEGEQYF
-,TRBV29-1,few,TRBJ2-5,TGCAGCGTTGAAAAACGGACGGCCACAAGGGAGACCCAGTACTTC,CSVEKRTATRETQYF
-,TRBV29-1,few,TRBJ1-1,TGCAGCGTTAATGGTCTGAAGGGTGCGGAAGCTTTCTTT,CSVNGLKGAEAFF
TRBD1,TRBV5-1,-,TRBJ2-7,TGCGCCAGCAGCCGGAGGACAGGGGCGCGCGAATTGTACGAGCAGTACTTC,CASSRRTGARELYEQYF
-,TRBV9,-,TRBJ2-1,TGTGCCAGCAGCGTCGGGACCCTCTACAATGAGCAGTTCTTC,CASSVGTLYNEQFF
-,TRBV19,few,TRBJ1-1,TGTGCCAGTAGTAAATTCGACACGGGCTACGCTTTCTTT,CASSKFDTGYAFF
-,TRBV11-2,few,TRBJ2-6,TGTGCCAGCAGCTTTCCCTCTGGGGCCAACGTCCTGACTTTC,CASSFPSGANVLTF
-,TRBV5-1,-,TRBJ2-3,TGCGCCAGCAGCTACCAGACCCCAGGGACTGCCACAGATACGCAGTATTTT,CASSYQTPGTATDTQYF
TRBD1,TRBV30,-,TRBJ2-5,TGTGCCTTTACAGGGGGCCAAGAGACCCAGTACTTC,CAFTGGQETQYF
-,TRBV19,few,TRBJ1-1,TGTGCCAGTAAAACAACAGTGAACACTGAAGCTTTCTTT,CASKTTVNTEAFF
-,TRBV29-1,few,TRBJ1-1,TGCAGCGTTGTTAAAACCGGGGGGAACACTGAAGCTTTCTTT,CSVVKTGGNTEAFF
-,TRBV29-1,few,TRBJ1-4,TGCAGCGCAGGTGCGGGTGCAACTAATGAAAAACTGTTTTTT,CSAGAGATNEKLFF
-,TRBV29-1,-,TRBJ1-3,TGCAGCGTTGAGCGGGGCACCATATATTTT,CSVERGTIYF
TRBD1,TRBV2,-,TRBJ1-2,TGTGCCAGCGGAGGAGACAGGGGCCCTTCGGGCTACACCTTC,CASGGDRGPSGYTF
-,TRBV29-1,-,TRBJ2-3,TGCAGCGTTGACGGAGGTCCCACAGATACGCAGTATTTT,CSVDGGPTDTQYF
TRBD1,TRBV23-1,-,TRBJ2-2,TGCGCCAGCAGTCATCGGAAGGGACAGGGGAACACCGGGGAGCTGTTTTTT,CASSHRKGQGNTGELFF
TRBD1,TRBV5-1,-,TRBJ2-7,TGCGCCAGCAGCTCAACCGGGACAGAGCTAGACGAGCAGTACTTC,CASSSTGTELDEQYF